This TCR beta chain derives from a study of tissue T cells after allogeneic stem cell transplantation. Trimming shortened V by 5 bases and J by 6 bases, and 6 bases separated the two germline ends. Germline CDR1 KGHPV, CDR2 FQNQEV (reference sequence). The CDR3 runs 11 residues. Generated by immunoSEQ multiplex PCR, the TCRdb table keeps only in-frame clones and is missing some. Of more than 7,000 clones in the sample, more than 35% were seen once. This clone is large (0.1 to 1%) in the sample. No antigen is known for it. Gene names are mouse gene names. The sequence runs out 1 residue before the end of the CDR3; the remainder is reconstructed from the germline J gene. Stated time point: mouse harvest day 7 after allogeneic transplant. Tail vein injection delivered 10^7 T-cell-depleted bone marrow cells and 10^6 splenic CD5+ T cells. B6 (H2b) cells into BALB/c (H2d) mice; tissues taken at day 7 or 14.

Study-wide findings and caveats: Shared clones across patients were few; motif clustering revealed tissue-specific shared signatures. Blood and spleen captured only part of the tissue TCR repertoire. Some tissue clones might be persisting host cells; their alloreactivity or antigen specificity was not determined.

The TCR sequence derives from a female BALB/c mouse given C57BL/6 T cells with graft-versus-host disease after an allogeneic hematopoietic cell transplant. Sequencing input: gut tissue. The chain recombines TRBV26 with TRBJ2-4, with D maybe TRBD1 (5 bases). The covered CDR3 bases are TGTGCCAGCAGTGAGGGGAACACCTTGTAC. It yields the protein CASSEGNTLY. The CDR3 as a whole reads CASSEGNTLYF.